The clone carrying this T cell receptor beta chain was detected a few times. In germline, CDR1 is LNHNV, CDR2 YYDKDF (reference sequence). The CDR3 runs 23 residues. The J segment lost 0 bases and the V segment lost 1 base, leaving 23 bases of the junction unmatched. TCRdb's copy holds only in-frame clones and misses some; the assay was immunoSEQ multiplex PCR. Among over 75,000 clones listed, roughly 82% were seen once. This entry is derived from a study of control samples from healthy donors and cancer patients. This receptor was identified in a man aged 55 to 70 in good health. V and J are TRBV15 and TRBJ2-1; 8 bases align to TRBD2. Sequencing used blood. The CDR3 is CATSRGFHGGTRYLPSSYNEQFF. DNA for the CDR3: TGTGCCACCAGCAGAGGCTTTCATGGGGGGACTAGATATTTACCAAGCTCCTACAATGAGCAGTTCTTC.